Listed below are T cell receptor beta chains from one sample, sequenced in a study of prognosis after radiotherapy for stage I lung cancer. TCRdb re-called the multiplex PCR reads with MiXCR, one entry per CDR3 protein. The sample consists of under 55,000 distinct CDR3 sequences, 30% to 35% of them appearing once. The material sequenced was PBMCs, taken before or after stereotactic body radiation therapy (not recorded which). The receptors shown here come from a donor aged 50 or older with non-small cell lung cancer. The CDR3 runs from the conserved cysteine through the conserved F or W. A D gene is named only where the DNA matches it firmly. Expanded clones are given a class, and other clones once, few, many or no size at all.

cdr3_length: 12; j_call: TRBJ2-1; d_call: .; clone_size: many; v_call: TRBV7-2; cdr3_aa: CASSFMVGEQFF; cdr3_nt: TGTGCCAGCAGCTTCATGGTTGGTGAGCAGTTCTTC
cdr3_length: 16; j_call: TRBJ2-1; d_call: .; clone_size: many; v_call: TRBV7-9; cdr3_aa: CASSSKGLGSYNEQFF; cdr3_nt: TGTGCCAGCAGCTCCAAGGGACTTGGATCCTACAATGAGCAGTTCTTC
cdr3_length: 14; j_call: TRBJ2-3; d_call: .; clone_size: few; v_call: TRBV7-9; cdr3_aa: CASSRVGPTDTQYF; cdr3_nt: TGTGCCAGCAGCCGGGTGGGGCCCACAGATACGCAGTATTTT
cdr3_length: 15; j_call: TRBJ2-7; d_call: .; clone_size: few; v_call: TRBV9; cdr3_aa: CASSVEGTGAYGQYF; cdr3_nt: TGTGCCAGCAGCGTAGAGGGGACCGGGGCCTACGGGCAGTACTTC
cdr3_length: 15; j_call: TRBJ1-5; d_call: TRBD1; clone_size: .; v_call: TRBV5-8; cdr3_aa: CASSFGTGINQPQHF; cdr3_nt: TGTGCCAGCAGCTTCGGGACAGGCATTAATCAGCCCCAGCATTTT
cdr3_length: 13; j_call: TRBJ2-2; d_call: TRBD1; clone_size: many; v_call: TRBV7-9; cdr3_aa: CASDRVLSGELFF; cdr3_nt: TGTGCCAGCGACAGGGTCTTATCCGGGGAGCTGTTTTTT
cdr3_length: 15; j_call: TRBJ2-3; d_call: .; clone_size: many; v_call: TRBV9; cdr3_aa: CASSALPVGTDTQYF; cdr3_nt: TGTGCCAGCAGCGCACTCCCCGTGGGCACAGATACGCAGTATTTT
cdr3_length: 15; j_call: TRBJ1-1; d_call: TRBD1; clone_size: many; v_call: TRBV5-1; cdr3_aa: CASSLVGQGETEAFF; cdr3_nt: TGCGCCAGCAGCTTGGTTGGACAGGGTGAAACTGAAGCTTTCTTT
cdr3_length: 14; j_call: TRBJ2-2; d_call: TRBD2; clone_size: .; v_call: TRBV7-2; cdr3_aa: CAGSLEGGTGELFF; cdr3_nt: TGTGCCGGCAGCCTAGAGGGAGGGACCGGGGAGCTGTTTTTT
cdr3_length: 14; j_call: TRBJ1-1; d_call: .; clone_size: .; v_call: TRBV25-1; cdr3_aa: CASSEGGMNTEAFF; cdr3_nt: TGTGCCAGCAGTGAGGGGGGCATGAACACTGAAGCTTTCTTT
cdr3_length: 15; j_call: TRBJ2-1; d_call: .; clone_size: many; v_call: TRBV9; cdr3_aa: CASSVELSPYNEQFF; cdr3_nt: TGTGCCAGCAGCGTAGAGCTTTCACCCTACAATGAGCAGTTCTTC
cdr3_length: 18; j_call: TRBJ2-2; d_call: TRBD2; clone_size: .; v_call: TRBV9; cdr3_aa: CASSAPTYGTSDDGELFF; cdr3_nt: TGTGCCAGCAGTGCTCCCACCTACGGGACTAGCGATGACGGGGAGCTGTTTTTT
cdr3_length: 16; j_call: TRBJ2-5; d_call: .; clone_size: many; v_call: TRBV6-2/TRBV6-3; cdr3_aa: CASRPGVASSEETQYF; cdr3_nt: TGTGCCAGCAGACCCGGGGTAGCGTCTTCAGAAGAGACCCAGTACTTC
cdr3_length: 11; j_call: TRBJ2-5; d_call: .; clone_size: many; v_call: TRBV7-9; cdr3_aa: CASSSRETQYF; cdr3_nt: TGTGCCAGCAGCTCACGAGAGACCCAGTACTTC
cdr3_length: 17; j_call: TRBJ1-2; d_call: TRBD1; clone_size: many; v_call: TRBV4-1; cdr3_aa: CASSQGGAGGMNYGYTF; cdr3_nt: TGCGCCAGCAGCCAAGGTGGGGCAGGGGGTATGAACTATGGCTACACCTTC
cdr3_length: 14; j_call: TRBJ1-5; d_call: TRBD1; clone_size: many; v_call: TRBV5-8; cdr3_aa: CASSWNRGRQPQHF; cdr3_nt: TGTGCCAGCAGCTGGAACAGGGGTCGACAGCCCCAGCATTTT
cdr3_length: 18; j_call: TRBJ2-1; d_call: TRBD2; clone_size: many; v_call: TRBV7-9; cdr3_aa: CASSSGLAGAGGYNEQFF; cdr3_nt: TGTGCCAGCAGCTCGGGACTAGCGGGAGCCGGGGGATACAATGAGCAGTTCTTC
cdr3_length: 16; j_call: TRBJ2-2; d_call: .; clone_size: .; v_call: TRBV3-1; cdr3_aa: CASSQDYSSSTGELFF; cdr3_nt: TGTGCCAGCAGCCAAGATTACTCCTCGAGTACCGGGGAGCTGTTTTTT
cdr3_length: 15; j_call: TRBJ1-2; d_call: .; clone_size: many; v_call: TRBV4-1; cdr3_aa: CASSQVLADNYGYTF; cdr3_nt: TGCGCCAGCAGCCAAGTTCTAGCTGATAACTATGGCTACACCTTC
cdr3_length: 14; j_call: TRBJ1-4; d_call: TRBD1; clone_size: .; v_call: TRBV19; cdr3_aa: CASSATGPNEKLFF; cdr3_nt: TGTGCCAGTAGCGCGACAGGGCCAAATGAAAAACTGTTTTTT
cdr3_length: 16; j_call: TRBJ2-6; d_call: .; clone_size: .; v_call: TRBV5-1; cdr3_aa: CASSPWGGSWSNVLTF; cdr3_nt: TGCGCCAGCAGCCCATGGGGTGGCTCTTGGTCCAACGTCCTGACTTTC
cdr3_length: 18; j_call: TRBJ2-3; d_call: TRBD1; clone_size: many; v_call: TRBV9; cdr3_aa: CASSPGSGGYGLGDTQYF; cdr3_nt: TGTGCCAGCAGCCCTGGCTCAGGGGGCTACGGCCTTGGAGATACGCAGTATTTT
cdr3_length: 14; j_call: TRBJ1-3; d_call: TRBD1; clone_size: many; v_call: TRBV6-1; cdr3_aa: CASTDRAAGNTIYF; cdr3_nt: TGTGCCAGCACCGACAGGGCGGCTGGAAACACCATATATTTT
cdr3_length: 15; j_call: TRBJ1-3; d_call: .; clone_size: many; v_call: TRBV19; cdr3_aa: CASSLARGSGNTIYF; cdr3_nt: TGTGCCAGTAGTCTCGCTCGGGGGTCTGGAAACACCATATATTTT
cdr3_length: 14; j_call: TRBJ1-5; d_call: TRBD1; clone_size: .; v_call: TRBV6-1; cdr3_aa: CASSRTGGDKLQHF; cdr3_nt: TGTGCCAGCAGCAGGACAGGGGGCGATAAGCTCCAGCATTTT
cdr3_length: 12; j_call: TRBJ1-2; d_call: .; clone_size: many; v_call: TRBV6-1; cdr3_aa: CASRGGPWSYTF; cdr3_nt: TGTGCCAGCCGGGGAGGGCCGTGGAGCTACACCTTC
cdr3_length: 11; j_call: TRBJ2-4; d_call: .; clone_size: .; v_call: TRBV28; cdr3_aa: CASSSGRIQYF; cdr3_nt: TGTGCCAGCTCGTCTGGACGGATTCAGTACTTC
cdr3_length: 17; j_call: TRBJ2-7; d_call: .; clone_size: .; v_call: TRBV6-5; cdr3_aa: CASSYLTSLAAPYEQYF; cdr3_nt: TGTGCCAGCAGTTACTTAACAAGCCTAGCAGCACCCTACGAGCAGTACTTC
cdr3_length: 15; j_call: TRBJ2-5; d_call: .; clone_size: few; v_call: TRBV7-6; cdr3_aa: CASSRSTERGETQYF; cdr3_nt: TGTGCCAGCAGCCGTTCGACCGAACGGGGAGAGACCCAGTACTTC
cdr3_length: 14; j_call: TRBJ1-1; d_call: .; clone_size: many; v_call: TRBV9; cdr3_aa: CASSVRGGNTEAFF; cdr3_nt: TGTGCCAGCAGCGTCAGGGGCGGCAACACTGAAGCTTTCTTT
cdr3_length: 16; j_call: TRBJ2-2; d_call: .; clone_size: .; v_call: TRBV11-1; cdr3_aa: CASSERPQGALGELFF; cdr3_nt: TGTGCCAGCAGCGAGAGGCCCCAGGGCGCATTAGGGGAGCTGTTTTTT
cdr3_length: 16; j_call: TRBJ2-7; d_call: TRBD2; clone_size: many; v_call: TRBV5-4; cdr3_aa: CASSLRVSGRSYEQYF; cdr3_nt: TGTGCCAGCAGCCTGCGAGTTAGCGGGAGATCCTACGAGCAGTACTTC
cdr3_length: 21; j_call: TRBJ2-2; d_call: .; clone_size: many; v_call: TRBV4-2; cdr3_aa: CASSRPLGGGILDANTGELFF; cdr3_nt: TGTGCCAGCAGTCGGCCGCTAGGGGGGGGGATCTTGGACGCGAACACCGGGGAGCTGTTTTTT
cdr3_length: 19; j_call: TRBJ1-2; d_call: .; clone_size: many; v_call: TRBV5-1; cdr3_aa: CASSLGRRQQGPILGGYTF; cdr3_nt: TGTGCCAGCAGCTTGGGGAGACGACAACAGGGTCCTATTTTGGGTGGCTACACCTTC
cdr3_length: 16; j_call: TRBJ2-2; d_call: .; clone_size: many; v_call: TRBV9; cdr3_aa: CASSVDGSSYTGELFF; cdr3_nt: TGTGCCAGCAGCGTAGACGGGAGTAGCTACACCGGGGAGCTGTTTTTT
cdr3_length: 13; j_call: TRBJ1-1; d_call: .; clone_size: many; v_call: TRBV5-4; cdr3_aa: CASSIDPSAEAFF; cdr3_nt: TGTGCCAGCAGCATTGATCCTTCGGCTGAAGCTTTCTTT
cdr3_length: 13; j_call: TRBJ1-1; d_call: .; clone_size: many; v_call: TRBV5-6; cdr3_aa: CASRRSRVSEAFF; cdr3_nt: TGTGCCAGCAGACGTAGCAGGGTTTCTGAAGCTTTCTTT
cdr3_length: 14; j_call: TRBJ2-4; d_call: .; clone_size: many; v_call: TRBV19; cdr3_aa: CASSFRAPRDIQYF; cdr3_nt: TGTGCCAGTAGTTTCCGGGCCCCACGGGACATTCAGTACTTC
cdr3_length: 14; j_call: TRBJ2-7; d_call: .; clone_size: .; v_call: TRBV19; cdr3_aa: CASSDHASSYEQYF; cdr3_nt: TGTGCCAGTAGTGATCATGCAAGCTCCTACGAGCAGTACTTC
cdr3_length: 13; j_call: TRBJ2-3; d_call: TRBD2; clone_size: many; v_call: TRBV19; cdr3_aa: CASQRERSDTQYF; cdr3_nt: TGTGCCAGCCAGCGGGAGCGGTCAGATACGCAGTATTTT
cdr3_length: 18; j_call: TRBJ2-3; d_call: .; clone_size: many; v_call: TRBV6-1; cdr3_aa: CASREGRGGGFETDTQYF; cdr3_nt: TGTGCCAGCAGAGAGGGGAGGGGGGGCGGATTTGAGACAGATACGCAGTATTTT
cdr3_length: 14; j_call: TRBJ1-2; d_call: .; clone_size: many; v_call: TRBV3-1; cdr3_aa: CASSQDVSAYGYTF; cdr3_nt: TGTGCCAGCAGCCAAGACGTCTCGGCCTATGGCTACACCTTC
cdr3_length: 12; j_call: TRBJ1-2; d_call: .; clone_size: many; v_call: TRBV20-1; cdr3_aa: CSARVEGFGYTF; cdr3_nt: TGCAGTGCTAGAGTAGAAGGTTTCGGCTACACCTTC
cdr3_length: 18; j_call: TRBJ2-6; d_call: TRBD1; clone_size: many; v_call: TRBV27; cdr3_aa: CASRHGQGAFSGANVLTF; cdr3_nt: TGTGCCAGCAGACACGGACAGGGGGCATTCTCTGGGGCCAACGTCCTGACTTTC
cdr3_length: 14; j_call: TRBJ2-5; d_call: .; clone_size: many; v_call: TRBV5-1; cdr3_aa: CASSLGQGGETQYF; cdr3_nt: TGCGCCAGCAGCTTGGGACAGGGAGGGGAGACCCAGTACTTC
cdr3_length: 14; j_call: TRBJ2-3; d_call: .; clone_size: .; v_call: TRBV7-3; cdr3_aa: CASSPSIGTDTQYF; cdr3_nt: TGTGCCAGCAGTCCCTCGATCGGAACAGATACGCAGTATTTT
cdr3_length: 14; j_call: TRBJ1-1; d_call: .; clone_size: many; v_call: TRBV6-2/TRBV6-3; cdr3_aa: CASSYSRERTEAFF; cdr3_nt: TGTGCCAGCAGTTACTCCCGGGAGCGGACTGAAGCTTTCTTT
cdr3_length: 15; j_call: TRBJ2-5; d_call: .; clone_size: many; v_call: TRBV28; cdr3_aa: CASSLWGTSWETQYF; cdr3_nt: TGTGCCAGCAGTTTATGGGGGACATCCTGGGAGACCCAGTACTTC
cdr3_length: 16; j_call: TRBJ1-1; d_call: TRBD1; clone_size: medium-sized; v_call: TRBV5-1; cdr3_aa: CASSLGHGTGVAEAFF; cdr3_nt: TGCGCCAGCAGCTTGGGCCACGGGACAGGGGTCGCTGAAGCTTTCTTT
cdr3_length: 14; j_call: TRBJ2-7; d_call: .; clone_size: many; v_call: TRBV3-1; cdr3_aa: CASSQDPGPYEQYF; cdr3_nt: TGTGCCAGCAGCCAAGATCCAGGGCCCTACGAGCAGTACTTC
cdr3_length: 16; j_call: TRBJ2-2; d_call: .; clone_size: many; v_call: TRBV11-1; cdr3_aa: CASSFGGTANTGELFF; cdr3_nt: TGTGCCAGCAGCTTTGGGGGGACAGCGAACACCGGGGAGCTGTTTTTT
cdr3_length: 12; j_call: TRBJ1-1; d_call: .; clone_size: many; v_call: TRBV11-3; cdr3_aa: CASSLDSTEAFF; cdr3_nt: TGTGCCAGCAGCTTGGACAGCACTGAAGCTTTCTTT
cdr3_length: 14; j_call: TRBJ2-4; d_call: .; clone_size: .; v_call: TRBV28; cdr3_aa: CANSRPARGNIQYF; cdr3_nt: TGTGCCAACAGCAGACCAGCTAGAGGAAACATTCAGTACTTC
cdr3_length: 15; j_call: TRBJ2-1; d_call: .; clone_size: many; v_call: TRBV7-2; cdr3_aa: CASSLGGTSYNEQFF; cdr3_nt: TGTGCCAGCAGCTTAGGGGGGACCTCCTACAATGAGCAGTTCTTC
cdr3_length: 17; j_call: TRBJ1-5; d_call: TRBD1; clone_size: many; v_call: TRBV7-8; cdr3_aa: CASSPYRGRDSNQPQHF; cdr3_nt: TGTGCCAGCAGCCCCTACAGGGGGCGGGATAGCAATCAGCCCCAGCATTTT
cdr3_length: 15; j_call: TRBJ1-6; d_call: .; clone_size: few; v_call: TRBV12-3/TRBV12-4; cdr3_aa: CASSLRRASNSPLNF; cdr3_nt: TGTGCCAGCAGTTTAAGACGGGCGTCTAATTCACCCCTCAACTTT
cdr3_length: 17; j_call: TRBJ1-4; d_call: .; clone_size: many; v_call: TRBV7-9; cdr3_aa: CASSPGPGRGRDEKLFF; cdr3_nt: TGTGCCAGCAGCCCTGGGCCGGGGCGGGGGCGAGATGAAAAACTGTTTTTT